These 5 T cell receptor beta chains originate from one sample sequenced in a study of blood T cell repertoires in COVID-19. TCRdb's table, derived via immunoSEQ multiplex PCR, lists solely in-frame clones and lacks some. The repertoire consists of roughly 250,000 clones, with 70% to 90% occurring once and the leading ten covering about 3.5%. Material for sequencing was PBMCs or T cells enriched from blood (not recorded which). These receptors were taken from a woman aged 40-49 years with acute COVID-19.

The gene calls are TRBV9 and TRBJ1-1; D is unclear. The CDR3 runs to 14 residues. V lost 0 bases to trimming and J lost 5 bases, with 11 bases between them. CDR1 and CDR2 (germline): SGDLS, YYNGEE. The chain's CDR3 is CASSVEVSGTEAFF. CDR3 sequence (DNA): TGTGCCAGCAGCGTAGAGGTCTCGGGGACTGAAGCTTTCTTT.

This clone occurred once. V usage is TRBV19 and J usage is TRBJ2-1; D is possibly TRBD2 (6 bases). Germline CDR1 LNHDA, CDR2 SQIVND (reference sequence). V was pared by 2 bases and J by 8 bases, with 16 bases between. The length of the CDR3 is 15 residues. CDR3 region: CASSIIGAGTYEQFF. In nucleotides, the CDR3 is TGTGCCAGTAGTATAATTGGAGCGGGTACTTATGAGCAGTTCTTC.

V gene TRBV6-1 combines with J gene TRBJ2-7, with D possibly TRBD1 on 6 matching bases. Germline assignment: CDR1 MNHNS and CDR2 SASEGT. Trimming shortened V by 1 base and J by 2 bases, and 12 bases separated the two germline ends. The CDR3 length is 15 residues. The CDR3 coding sequence is TGTGCCAGCAGTGAAGGAACAGGGATGCCCTACGAGCAGTACTTC. Protein: CASSEGTGMPYEQYF.

The V call is TRBV27, the J call TRBJ2-1; D perhaps matches TRBD2 (6 bases). V shed 8 bases and J shed 0 bases, with 17 bases lying between them. The CDR3 sequence is 16 residues long. The germline V gene encodes CDR1 MNHEY and CDR2 SMNVEV (reference sequence). The CDR3 nucleotides read TGTGCCAGCCGACCGAGGTTAGCGGACTCCTACAATGAGCAGTTCTTC. Protein product: CASRPRLADSYNEQFF.

V usage is TRBV12-3 or TRBV12-4 and J usage is TRBJ2-4; maybe TRBD1 (6 bases). The V gene lost 4 bases and the J gene lost 5 bases, with 6 bases spanning the gap. The CDR3 has 12 amino acids. This CDR3 reads CASSSGENIQYF. The CDR3, as DNA: TGTGCCAGCAGTTCAGGGGAAAACATTCAGTACTTC.